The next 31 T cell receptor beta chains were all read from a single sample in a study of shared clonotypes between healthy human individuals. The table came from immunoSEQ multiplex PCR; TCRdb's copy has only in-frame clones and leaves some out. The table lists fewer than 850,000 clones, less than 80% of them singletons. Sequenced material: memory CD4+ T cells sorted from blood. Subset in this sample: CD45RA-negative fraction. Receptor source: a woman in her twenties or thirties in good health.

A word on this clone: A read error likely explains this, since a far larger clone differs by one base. Here the CDR3 reads CASSTDRDTEAFF. CDR3 DNA sequence: TGTGCCAGCAGTACGGACAGGGACACTGAAGCTTTCTTT. The chain links TRBV6-4 to TRBJ1-1, with 8 bases lining up with TRBD1. The J segment lost 3 bases and the V segment lost 5 bases, leaving 2 bases of the junction unmatched. The CDR3 is 13 amino acids. CDR1 MRHNA and CDR2 SNTAGT come from the germline V gene.

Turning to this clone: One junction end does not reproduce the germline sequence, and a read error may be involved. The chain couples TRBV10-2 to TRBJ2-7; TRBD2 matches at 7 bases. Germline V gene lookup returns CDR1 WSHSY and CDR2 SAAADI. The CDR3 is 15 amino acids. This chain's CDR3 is CANSEGLAGVYEQYF. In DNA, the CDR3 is TGCGCCAACAGTGAGGGACTGGCGGGAGTCTACGAGCAGTACTTC.

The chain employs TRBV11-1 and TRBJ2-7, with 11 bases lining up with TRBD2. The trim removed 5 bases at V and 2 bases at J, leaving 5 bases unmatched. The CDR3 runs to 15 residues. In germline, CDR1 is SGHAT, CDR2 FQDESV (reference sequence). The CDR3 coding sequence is TGTGCCAGCAGCCTGGGACTAGCGGTGACCTACGAGCAGTACTTC. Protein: CASSLGLAVTYEQYF.

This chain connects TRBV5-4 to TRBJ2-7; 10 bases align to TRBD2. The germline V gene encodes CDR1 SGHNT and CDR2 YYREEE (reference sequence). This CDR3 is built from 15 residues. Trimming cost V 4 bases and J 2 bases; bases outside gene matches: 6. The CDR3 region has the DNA TGTGCCAGCAGCCCTACTAGCGGGGCCGCCTACGAGCAGTACTTC. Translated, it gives CASSPTSGAAYEQYF.

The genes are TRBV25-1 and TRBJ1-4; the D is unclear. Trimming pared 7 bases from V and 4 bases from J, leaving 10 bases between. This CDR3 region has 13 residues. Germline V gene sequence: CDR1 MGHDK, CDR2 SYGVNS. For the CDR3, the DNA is TGTGCCAGCACCCTCTGGGGTAATGAAAAACTGTTTTTT. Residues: CASTLWGNEKLFF.

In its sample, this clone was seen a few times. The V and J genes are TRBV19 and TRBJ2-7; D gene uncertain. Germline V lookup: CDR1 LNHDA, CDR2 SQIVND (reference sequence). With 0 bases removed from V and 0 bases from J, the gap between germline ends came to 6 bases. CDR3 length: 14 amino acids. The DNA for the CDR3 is TGTGCCAGTAGTATAGATCTCCCCTCCTACGAGCAGTACTTC. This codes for CASSIDLPSYEQYF.

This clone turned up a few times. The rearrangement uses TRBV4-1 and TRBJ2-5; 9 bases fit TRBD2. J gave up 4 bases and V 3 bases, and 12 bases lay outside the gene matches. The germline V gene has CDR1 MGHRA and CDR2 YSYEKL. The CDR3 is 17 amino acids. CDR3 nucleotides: TGCGCCAGCAGCCAGGGAGCGGGAGGTAGTCAGGGAGAGACCCAGTACTTC. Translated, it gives CASSQGAGGSQGETQYF.

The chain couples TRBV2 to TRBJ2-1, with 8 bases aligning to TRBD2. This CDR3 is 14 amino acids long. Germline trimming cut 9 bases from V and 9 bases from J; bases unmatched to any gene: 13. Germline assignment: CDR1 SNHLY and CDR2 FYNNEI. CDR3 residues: CARRPGLVSSEQFF. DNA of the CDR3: TGTGCCAGGCGGCCGGGACTAGTGTCGTCTGAGCAGTTCTTC. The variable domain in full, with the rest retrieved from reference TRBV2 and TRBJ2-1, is EPEVTQTPSHQVTQMGQEVILRCVPISNHLYFYWYRQILGQKVEFLVSFYNNEISEKSEIFDDQFSVERPDGSNFTLKIRSTKLEDSAMYFCARRPGLVSSEQFFGPGTRLTVL.

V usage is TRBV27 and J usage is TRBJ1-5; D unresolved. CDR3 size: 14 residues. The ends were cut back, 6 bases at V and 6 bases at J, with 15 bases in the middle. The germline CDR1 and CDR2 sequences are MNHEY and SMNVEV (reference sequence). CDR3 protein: CASSPNGYVQPQHF. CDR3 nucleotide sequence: TGTGCCAGCAGCCCCAACGGGTATGTTCAGCCCCAGCATTTT.

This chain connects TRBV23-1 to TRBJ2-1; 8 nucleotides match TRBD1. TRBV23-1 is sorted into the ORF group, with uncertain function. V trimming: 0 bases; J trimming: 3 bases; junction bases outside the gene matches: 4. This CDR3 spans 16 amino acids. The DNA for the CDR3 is TGCGCCAGCAGTCAATCCGACAGGGGCAACTACAATGAGCAGTTCTTC. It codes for CASSQSDRGNYNEQFF.

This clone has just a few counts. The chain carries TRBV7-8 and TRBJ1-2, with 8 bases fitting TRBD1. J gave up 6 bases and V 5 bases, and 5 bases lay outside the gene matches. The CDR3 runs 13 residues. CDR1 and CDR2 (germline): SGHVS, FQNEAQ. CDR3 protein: CASSGTGLDGYTF. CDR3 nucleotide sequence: TGTGCCAGCAGCGGGACAGGTTTGGATGGCTACACCTTC.

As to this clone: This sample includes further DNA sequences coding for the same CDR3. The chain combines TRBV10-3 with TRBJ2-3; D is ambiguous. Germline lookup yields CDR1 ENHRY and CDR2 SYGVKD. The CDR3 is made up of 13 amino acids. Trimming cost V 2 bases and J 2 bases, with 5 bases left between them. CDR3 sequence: CAISEPPTDTQYF. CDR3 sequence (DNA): TGTGCCATCAGTGAGCCTCCCACAGATACGCAGTATTTT.

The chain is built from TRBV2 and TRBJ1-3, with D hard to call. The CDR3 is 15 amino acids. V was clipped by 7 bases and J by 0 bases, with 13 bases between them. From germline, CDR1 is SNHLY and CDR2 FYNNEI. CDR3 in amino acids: CASNIQVTSGNTIYF. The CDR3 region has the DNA TGTGCCAGCAACATCCAGGTTACCTCTGGAAACACCATATATTTT. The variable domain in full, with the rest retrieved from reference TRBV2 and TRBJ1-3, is EPEVTQTPSHQVTQMGQEVILRCVPISNHLYFYWYRQILGQKVEFLVSFYNNEISEKSEIFDDQFSVERPDGSNFTLKIRSTKLEDSAMYFCASNIQVTSGNTIYFGEGSWLTVV.

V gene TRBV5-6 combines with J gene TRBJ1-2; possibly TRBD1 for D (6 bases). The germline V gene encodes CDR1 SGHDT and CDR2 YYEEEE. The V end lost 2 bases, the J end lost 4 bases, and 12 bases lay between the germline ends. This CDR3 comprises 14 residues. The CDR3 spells CASSFSQGSYGYTF. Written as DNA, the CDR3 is TGTGCCAGCAGCTTTTCCCAGGGGAGCTATGGCTACACCTTC. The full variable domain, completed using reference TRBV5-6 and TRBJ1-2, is DAGVTQSPTHLIKTRGQQVTLRCSPKSGHDTVSWYQQALGQGPQFIFQYYEEEERQRGNFPDRFSGHQFPNYSSELNVNALLLGDSALYLCASSFSQGSYGYTFGSGTRLTVV.

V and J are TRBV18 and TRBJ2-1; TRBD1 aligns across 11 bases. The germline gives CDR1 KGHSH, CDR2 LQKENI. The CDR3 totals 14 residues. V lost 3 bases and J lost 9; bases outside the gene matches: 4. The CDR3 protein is CASSPGQGAREQFF. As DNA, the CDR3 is TGTGCCAGCTCACCCGGACAGGGGGCGCGTGAGCAGTTCTTC.

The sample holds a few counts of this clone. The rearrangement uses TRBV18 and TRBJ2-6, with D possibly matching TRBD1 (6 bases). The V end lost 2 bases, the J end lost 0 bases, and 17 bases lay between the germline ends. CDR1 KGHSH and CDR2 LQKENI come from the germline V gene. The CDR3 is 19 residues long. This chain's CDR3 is CASSPANRAPISGANVLTF. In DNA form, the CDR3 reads TGTGCCAGCTCACCAGCCAACAGGGCACCAATCTCTGGGGCCAACGTCCTGACTTTC.

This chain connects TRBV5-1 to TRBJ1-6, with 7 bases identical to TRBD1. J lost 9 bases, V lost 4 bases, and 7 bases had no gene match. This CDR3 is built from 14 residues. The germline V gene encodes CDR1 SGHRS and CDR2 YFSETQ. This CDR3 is CASSKGQSTSPLHF. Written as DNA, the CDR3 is TGCGCCAGCAGCAAGGGACAGTCTACTTCACCCCTCCACTTT.

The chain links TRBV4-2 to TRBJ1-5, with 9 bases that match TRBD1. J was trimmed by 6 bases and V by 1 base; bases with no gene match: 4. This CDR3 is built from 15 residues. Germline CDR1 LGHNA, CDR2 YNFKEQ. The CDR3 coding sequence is TGTGCCAGCAGCCAAGGGGGACAGGGCGGTCAGCCCCAGCATTTT. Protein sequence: CASSQGGQGGQPQHF.

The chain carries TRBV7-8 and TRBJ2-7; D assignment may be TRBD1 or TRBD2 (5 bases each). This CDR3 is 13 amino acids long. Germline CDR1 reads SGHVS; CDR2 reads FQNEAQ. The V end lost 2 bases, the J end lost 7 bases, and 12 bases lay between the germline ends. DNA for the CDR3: TGTGCCAGCAGCTTACATCAGGGCGGGGAGCAGTACTTC. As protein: CASSLHQGGEQYF.

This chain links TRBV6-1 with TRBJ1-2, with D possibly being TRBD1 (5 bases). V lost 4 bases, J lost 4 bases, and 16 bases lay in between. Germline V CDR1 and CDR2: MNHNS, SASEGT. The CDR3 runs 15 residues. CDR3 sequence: CASSAKTGFGYGYTF. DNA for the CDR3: TGTGCCAGCAGTGCAAAAACAGGTTTCGGCTATGGCTACACCTTC.

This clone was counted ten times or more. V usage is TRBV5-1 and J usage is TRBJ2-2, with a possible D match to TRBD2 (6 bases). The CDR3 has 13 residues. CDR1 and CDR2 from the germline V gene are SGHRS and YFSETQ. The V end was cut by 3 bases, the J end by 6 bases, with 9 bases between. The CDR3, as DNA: TGCGCCAGCAGCTCGGGACTTTCCGGGGAGCTGTTTTTT. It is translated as CASSSGLSGELFF.

CDR3 DNA: TGTGCCAGCAGCCCAATGACGGATACATACTACGAGCAGTACTTC. It encodes CASSPMTDTYYEQYF. V gene TRBV16 combines with J gene TRBJ2-7; D is uncertain. The length of the CDR3 is 15 residues. V lost 4 bases to trimming and J lost 3 bases, with 16 bases between them. The germline gives CDR1 KGHSY, CDR2 FQNENV. Looking up the rest from reference TRBV16 and TRBJ2-7 gives the full variable domain: GEEVAQTPKHLVRGEGQKAKLYCAPIKGHSYVFWYQQVLKNEFKFLISFQNENVFDETGMPKERFSAKCLPNSPCSLEIQATKLEDSAVYFCASSPMTDTYYEQYFGPGTRLTVT.

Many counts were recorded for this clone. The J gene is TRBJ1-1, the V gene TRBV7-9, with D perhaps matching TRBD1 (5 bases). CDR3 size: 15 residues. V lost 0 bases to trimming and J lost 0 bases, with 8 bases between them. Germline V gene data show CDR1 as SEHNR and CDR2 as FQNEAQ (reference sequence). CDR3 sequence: CASSLAPRVNTEAFF. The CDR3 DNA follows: TGTGCCAGCAGCTTAGCTCCCAGGGTGAACACTGAAGCTTTCTTT. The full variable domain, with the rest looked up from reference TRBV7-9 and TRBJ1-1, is DTGVSQNPRHKITKRGQNVTFRCDPISEHNRLYWYRQTLGQGPEFLTYFQNEAQLEKSRLLSDRFSAERPKGSFSTLEIQRTEQGDSAMYLCASSLAPRVNTEAFFGQGTRLTVV.

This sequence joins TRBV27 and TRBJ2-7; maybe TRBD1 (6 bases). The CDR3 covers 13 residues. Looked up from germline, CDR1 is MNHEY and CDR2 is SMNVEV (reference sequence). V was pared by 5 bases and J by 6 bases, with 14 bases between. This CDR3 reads CASSPPGEREQYF. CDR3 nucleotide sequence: TGTGCCAGCAGTCCTCCAGGGGAGCGCGAGCAGTACTTC.

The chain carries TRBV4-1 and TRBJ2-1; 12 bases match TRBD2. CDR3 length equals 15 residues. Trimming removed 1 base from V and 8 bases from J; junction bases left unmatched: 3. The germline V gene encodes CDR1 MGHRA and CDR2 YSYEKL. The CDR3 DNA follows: TGCGCCAGCAGCCAAGTGACTAGCGGGAGCTATGAGCAGTTCTTC. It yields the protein CASSQVTSGSYEQFF.

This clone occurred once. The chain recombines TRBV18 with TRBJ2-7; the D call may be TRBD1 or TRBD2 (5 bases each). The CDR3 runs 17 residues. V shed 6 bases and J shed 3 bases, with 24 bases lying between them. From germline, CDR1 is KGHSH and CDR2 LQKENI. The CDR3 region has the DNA TGTGCCAGCTCGGCAAGGGGCACTCGGGGCGGACTCTACGAGCAGTACTTC. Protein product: CASSARGTRGGLYEQYF.

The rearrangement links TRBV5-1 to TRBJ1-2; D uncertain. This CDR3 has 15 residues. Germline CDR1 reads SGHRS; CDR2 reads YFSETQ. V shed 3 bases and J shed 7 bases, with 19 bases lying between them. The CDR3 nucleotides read TGCGCCAGCAGCTACGCTACAGCTCGCCTCCTTGGCTACACCTTC. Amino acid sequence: CASSYATARLLGYTF.

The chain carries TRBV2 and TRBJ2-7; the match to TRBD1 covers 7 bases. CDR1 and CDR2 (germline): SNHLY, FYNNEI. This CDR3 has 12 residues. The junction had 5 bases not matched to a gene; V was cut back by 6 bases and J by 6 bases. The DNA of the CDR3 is TGTGCCAGCAGGCGACAGGGCTTCGAGCAGTACTTC. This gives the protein CASRRQGFEQYF.

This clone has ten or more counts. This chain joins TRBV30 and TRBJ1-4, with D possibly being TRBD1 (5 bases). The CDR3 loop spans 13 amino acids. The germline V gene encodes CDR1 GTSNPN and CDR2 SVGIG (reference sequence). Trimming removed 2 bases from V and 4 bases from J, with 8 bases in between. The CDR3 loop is CAWSRQINEKLFF. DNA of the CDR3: TGTGCCTGGAGTCGACAGATTAATGAAAAACTGTTTTTT.

CDR3 amino acids: CASSPAEGQNQPQHF. CDR3 DNA: TGTGCCAGCTCCCCAGCGGAGGGACAGAATCAGCCCCAGCATTTT. This sequence joins TRBV18 and TRBJ1-5; 7 nucleotides agree with TRBD1. Germline V gene data show CDR1 as KGHSH and CDR2 as LQKENI. CDR3 length: 15 amino acids. V lost 6 bases and J lost 4; bases outside the gene matches: 9.

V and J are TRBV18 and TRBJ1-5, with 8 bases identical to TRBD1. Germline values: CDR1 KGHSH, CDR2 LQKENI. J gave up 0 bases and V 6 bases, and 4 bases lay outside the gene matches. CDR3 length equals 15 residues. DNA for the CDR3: TGTGCCAGCTCCGCCGGGACAGGTAGCAATCAGCCCCAGCATTTT. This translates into CASSAGTGSNQPQHF.